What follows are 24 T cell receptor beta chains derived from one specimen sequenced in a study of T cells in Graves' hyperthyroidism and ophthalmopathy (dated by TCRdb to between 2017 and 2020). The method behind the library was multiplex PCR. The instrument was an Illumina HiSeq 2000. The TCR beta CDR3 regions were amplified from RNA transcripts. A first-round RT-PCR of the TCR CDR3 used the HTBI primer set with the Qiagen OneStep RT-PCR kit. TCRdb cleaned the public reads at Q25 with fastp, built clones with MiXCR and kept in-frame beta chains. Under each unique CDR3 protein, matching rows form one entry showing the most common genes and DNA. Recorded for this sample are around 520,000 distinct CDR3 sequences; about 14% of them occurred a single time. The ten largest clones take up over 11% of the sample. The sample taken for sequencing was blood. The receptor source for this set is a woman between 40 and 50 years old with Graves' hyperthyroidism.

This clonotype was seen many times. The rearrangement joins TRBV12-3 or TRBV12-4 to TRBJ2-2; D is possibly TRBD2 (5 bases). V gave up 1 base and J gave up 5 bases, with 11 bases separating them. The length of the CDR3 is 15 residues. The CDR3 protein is CASSLDFGGTGELFF. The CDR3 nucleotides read TGTGCCAGCAGTTTAGATTTTGGCGGGACCGGGGAGCTGTTTTTT.

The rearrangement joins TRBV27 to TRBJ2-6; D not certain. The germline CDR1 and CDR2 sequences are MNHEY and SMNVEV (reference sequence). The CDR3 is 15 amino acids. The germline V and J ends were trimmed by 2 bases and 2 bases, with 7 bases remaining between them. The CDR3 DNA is TGTGCCAGCAGTTTAAAAGGGCCTGGGGCCAACGTCCTGACTTTC. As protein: CASSLKGPGANVLTF.

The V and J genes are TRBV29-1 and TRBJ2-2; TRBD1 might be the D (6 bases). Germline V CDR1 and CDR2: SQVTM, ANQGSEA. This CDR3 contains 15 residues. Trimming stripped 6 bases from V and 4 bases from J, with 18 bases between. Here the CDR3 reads CSVQGGHGTTGELFF. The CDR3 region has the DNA TGCAGCGTCCAAGGGGGACACGGTACCACCGGGGAGCTGTTTTTT.

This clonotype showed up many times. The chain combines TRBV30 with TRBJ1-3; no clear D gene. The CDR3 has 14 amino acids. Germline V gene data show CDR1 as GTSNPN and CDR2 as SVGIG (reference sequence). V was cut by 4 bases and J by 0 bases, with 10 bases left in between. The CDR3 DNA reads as TGTGCCTGGAAAACGGGGTTCTCTGGAAACACCATATATTTT. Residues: CAWKTGFSGNTIYF.

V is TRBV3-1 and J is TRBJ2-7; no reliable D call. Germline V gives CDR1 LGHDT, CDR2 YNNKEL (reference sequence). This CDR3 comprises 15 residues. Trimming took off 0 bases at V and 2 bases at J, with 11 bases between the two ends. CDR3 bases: TGTGCCAGCAGCCAAGATTACGGCAGACCCTACGAGCAGTACTTC. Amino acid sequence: CASSQDYGRPYEQYF.

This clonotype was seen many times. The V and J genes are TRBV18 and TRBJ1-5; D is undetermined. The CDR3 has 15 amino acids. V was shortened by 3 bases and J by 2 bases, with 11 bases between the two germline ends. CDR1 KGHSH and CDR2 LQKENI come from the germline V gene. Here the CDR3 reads CASSPGRVGNQPQHF. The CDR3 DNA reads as TGTGCCAGCTCACCTGGTAGGGTAGGCAATCAGCCCCAGCATTTT.

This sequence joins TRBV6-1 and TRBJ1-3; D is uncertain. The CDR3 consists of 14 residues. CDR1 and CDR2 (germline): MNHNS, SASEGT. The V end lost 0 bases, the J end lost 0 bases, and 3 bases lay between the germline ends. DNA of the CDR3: TGTGCCAGCAGTGAAGCGACCTCTGGAAACACCATATATTTT. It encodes CASSEATSGNTIYF.

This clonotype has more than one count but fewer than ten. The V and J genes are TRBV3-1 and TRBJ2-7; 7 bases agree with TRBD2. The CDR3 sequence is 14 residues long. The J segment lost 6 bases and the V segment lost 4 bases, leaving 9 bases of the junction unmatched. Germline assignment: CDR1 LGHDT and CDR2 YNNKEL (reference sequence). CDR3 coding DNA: TGTGCCAGCAGCCGCGGACTAGGTCAGAGCGAGCAGTACTTC. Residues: CASSRGLGQSEQYF.

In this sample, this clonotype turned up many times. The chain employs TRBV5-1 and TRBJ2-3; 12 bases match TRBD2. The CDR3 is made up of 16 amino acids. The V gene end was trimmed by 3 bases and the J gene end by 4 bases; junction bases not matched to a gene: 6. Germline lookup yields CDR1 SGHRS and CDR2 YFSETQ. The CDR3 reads CASSSGLAGFADTQYF. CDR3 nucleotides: TGCGCCAGCAGCTCCGGACTAGCGGGATTTGCAGATACGCAGTATTTT.

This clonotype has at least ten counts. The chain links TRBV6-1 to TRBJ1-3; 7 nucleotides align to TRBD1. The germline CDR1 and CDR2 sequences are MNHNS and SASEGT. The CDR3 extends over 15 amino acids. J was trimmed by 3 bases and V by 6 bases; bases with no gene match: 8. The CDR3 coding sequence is TGTGCCAGCAGAACAGGGGAGGGGATTGGAAACACCATATATTTT. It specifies CASRTGEGIGNTIYF.

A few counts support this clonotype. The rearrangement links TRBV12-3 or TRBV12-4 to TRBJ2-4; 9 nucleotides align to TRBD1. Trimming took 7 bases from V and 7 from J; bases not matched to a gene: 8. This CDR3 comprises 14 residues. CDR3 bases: TGTGCCAGCACCGAGGGGGACAGGGACAACATTCAGTACTTC. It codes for CASTEGDRDNIQYF.

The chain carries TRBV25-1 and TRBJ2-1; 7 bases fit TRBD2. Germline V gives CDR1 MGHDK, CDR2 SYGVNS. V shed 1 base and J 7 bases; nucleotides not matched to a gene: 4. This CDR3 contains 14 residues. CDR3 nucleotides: TGTGCCAGCAGTGAATCGCGGGAGCGAAATGAGCAGTTCTTC. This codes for CASSESRERNEQFF.

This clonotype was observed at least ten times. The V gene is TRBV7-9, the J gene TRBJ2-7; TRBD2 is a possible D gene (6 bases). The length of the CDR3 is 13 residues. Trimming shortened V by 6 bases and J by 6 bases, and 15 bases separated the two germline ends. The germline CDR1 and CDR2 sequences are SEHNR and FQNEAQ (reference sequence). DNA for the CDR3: TGTGCCAGCAGTTCTATGGGGGGTGTCGAGCAGTACTTC. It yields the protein CASSSMGGVEQYF.

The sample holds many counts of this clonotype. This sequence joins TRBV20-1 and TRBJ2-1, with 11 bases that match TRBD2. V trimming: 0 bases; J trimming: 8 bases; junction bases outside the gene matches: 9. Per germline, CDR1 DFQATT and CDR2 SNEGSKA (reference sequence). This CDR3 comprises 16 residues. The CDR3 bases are TGCAGTGCTAGAGACTCGAGACTAGCGGGATTGGATGAGCAGTTCTTC. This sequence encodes CSARDSRLAGLDEQFF.

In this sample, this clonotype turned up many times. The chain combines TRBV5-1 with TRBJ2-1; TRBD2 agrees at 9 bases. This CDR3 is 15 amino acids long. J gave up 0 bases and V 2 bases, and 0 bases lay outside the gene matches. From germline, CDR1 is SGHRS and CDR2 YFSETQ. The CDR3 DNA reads TGCGCCAGCAGCTTTAGCGGGAGCTCCTACAATGAGCAGTTCTTC. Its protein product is CASSFSGSSYNEQFF.

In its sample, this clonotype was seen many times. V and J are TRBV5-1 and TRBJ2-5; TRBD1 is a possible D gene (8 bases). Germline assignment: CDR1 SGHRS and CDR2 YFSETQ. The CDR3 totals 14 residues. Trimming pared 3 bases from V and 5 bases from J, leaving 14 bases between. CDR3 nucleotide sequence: TGCGCCAGCAGCTACGGACAGGGAGGGGAGACCCAGTACTTC. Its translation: CASSYGQGGETQYF.

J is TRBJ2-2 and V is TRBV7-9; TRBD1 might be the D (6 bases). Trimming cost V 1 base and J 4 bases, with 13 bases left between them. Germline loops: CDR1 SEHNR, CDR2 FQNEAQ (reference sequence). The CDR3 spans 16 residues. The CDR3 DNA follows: TGTGCCAGCAGCTTAGGACCTCAGGGGATCACCGGGGAGCTGTTTTTT. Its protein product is CASSLGPQGITGELFF.

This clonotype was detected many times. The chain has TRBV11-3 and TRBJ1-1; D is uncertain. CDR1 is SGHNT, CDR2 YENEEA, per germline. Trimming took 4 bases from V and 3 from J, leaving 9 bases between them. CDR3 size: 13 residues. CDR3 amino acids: CASSSSMDTEAFF. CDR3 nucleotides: TGTGCCAGCAGCTCATCGATGGACACTGAAGCTTTCTTT.

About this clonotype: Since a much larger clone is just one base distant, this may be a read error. Here the CDR3 DNA reads TGCAGTGTTGACAGGACAGGGGTGCGAGAGACCCAGTACTTC. Encoded protein: CSVDRTGVRETQYF. The rearrangement links TRBV20-1 to TRBJ2-5; TRBD1 matches at 9 bases. The CDR3 is 14 residues long. The trim removed 7 bases at V and 4 bases at J, leaving 10 bases unmatched. Germline-derived CDR1 and CDR2 are DFQATT and SNEGSKA (reference sequence).

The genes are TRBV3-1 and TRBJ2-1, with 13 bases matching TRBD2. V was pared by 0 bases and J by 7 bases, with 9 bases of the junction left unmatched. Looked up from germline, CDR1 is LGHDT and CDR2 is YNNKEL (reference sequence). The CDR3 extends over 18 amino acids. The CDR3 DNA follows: TGTGCCAGCAGCCAAGATAATGCGTGGACTAGCGGGAGAAATGAGCAGTTCTTC. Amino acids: CASSQDNAWTSGRNEQFF.

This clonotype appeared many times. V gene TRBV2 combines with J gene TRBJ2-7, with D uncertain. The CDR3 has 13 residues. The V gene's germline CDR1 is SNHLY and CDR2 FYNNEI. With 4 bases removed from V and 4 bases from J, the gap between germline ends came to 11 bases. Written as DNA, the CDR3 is TGTGCCAGCAGTGGTAGTACAGCTTACGAGCAGTACTTC. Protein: CASSGSTAYEQYF.

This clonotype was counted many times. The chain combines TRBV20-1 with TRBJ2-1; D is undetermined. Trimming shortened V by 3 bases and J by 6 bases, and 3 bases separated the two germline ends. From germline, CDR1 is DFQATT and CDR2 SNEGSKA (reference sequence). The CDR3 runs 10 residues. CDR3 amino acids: CSASANEQFF. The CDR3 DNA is TGCAGTGCTAGCGCCAATGAGCAGTTCTTC.

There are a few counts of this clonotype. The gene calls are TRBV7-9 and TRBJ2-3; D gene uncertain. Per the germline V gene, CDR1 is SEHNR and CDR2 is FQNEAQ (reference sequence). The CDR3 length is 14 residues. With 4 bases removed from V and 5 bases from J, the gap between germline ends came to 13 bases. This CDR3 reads CASSSSVLGDTQYF. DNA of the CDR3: TGTGCCAGCAGCTCGTCGGTTTTAGGAGATACGCAGTATTTT.

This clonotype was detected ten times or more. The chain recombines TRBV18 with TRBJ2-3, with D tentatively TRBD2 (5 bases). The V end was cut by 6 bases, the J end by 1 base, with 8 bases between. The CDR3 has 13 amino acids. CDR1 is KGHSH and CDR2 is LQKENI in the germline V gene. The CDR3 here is CASSRGGTDTQYF. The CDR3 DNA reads TGTGCCAGCTCCCGGGGAGGCACAGATACGCAGTATTTT.